Listed here are 9 T cell receptor beta chains from one sample, sequenced in a study of blood T cells in healthy people across ages (dated by TCRdb to the mid-2010s). The library was generated by 5' RACE. Sequencing was performed on an Illumina HiSeq 2500. A second roughly 7 to 11 cycle PCR used a sample-barcoded 5' primer and a J-beta primer mix. TCRdb reran the public reads through fastp at Q25 and MiXCR, keeping productive beta chains. When rows share a CDR3 protein, they turn into one entry using the most common DNA and genes. For this sample the table gives some 890,000 distinct CDR3 sequences, of which under 35% were detected only once. The leading ten clones occupy 10% to 13% of the sample. The sample also formed part of further work on T cells of mothers and their children.

The sample was blood. These TCRs come from a woman aged 40-49 years in good health.

The table lists this clonotype with a few counts. This chain links TRBV28 with TRBJ1-4; TRBD1 might be the D (5 bases). Germline lookup yields CDR1 MDHEN and CDR2 SYDVKM. V lost 7 bases, J lost 0 bases, and 12 bases lay in between. This CDR3 contains 15 residues. The CDR3 DNA follows: TGTGCCAGCACGGGGCCGGTCGCAACTAATGAAAAACTGTTTTTT. Translated, it gives CASTGPVATNEKLFF.

This clonotype was counted only a few times. This chain links TRBV28 with TRBJ2-5, with D possibly TRBD2 on 5 matching bases. CDR1 is MDHEN and CDR2 is SYDVKM in the germline V gene. V dropped 6 bases and J dropped 5 bases, with 19 bases sitting between them. The CDR3 has 15 amino acids. The CDR3 sequence is CASRAPSGTLETQYF. Here the CDR3 DNA reads TGTGCCAGCAGGGCCCCAAGCGGAACATTGGAGACCCAGTACTTC.

This chain links TRBV12-5 with TRBJ2-3; D is uncertain. This CDR3 contains 14 residues. V was cut by 6 bases and J by 4 bases, with 14 bases left in between. Germline CDR1 reads LGHNT; CDR2 reads FRNRAP. CDR3 amino acids: CASGPRVAADTQYF. DNA of the CDR3: TGTGCTAGTGGCCCTCGGGTAGCAGCAGATACGCAGTATTTT.

This clonotype was seen ten or more times. The V and J genes are TRBV28 and TRBJ1-2, with a weak D call TRBD1 (5 bases). V dropped 7 bases and J dropped 5 bases, with 14 bases sitting between them. CDR3 length: 13 amino acids. Germline CDR1 MDHEN, CDR2 SYDVKM. In DNA form, the CDR3 reads TGTGCCAGCACGGACACCCGGTTGTATGGCTACACCTTC. Its translation is CASTDTRLYGYTF.

The J gene is TRBJ1-1, the V gene TRBV15, with D maybe TRBD1 (5 bases). V was clipped by 0 bases and J by 4 bases, with 9 bases between them. There are 14 residues in the CDR3. Per the germline V gene, CDR1 is LNHNV and CDR2 is YYDKDF (reference sequence). The DNA for the CDR3 is TGTGCCACCAGCAGAGACCGGGACGGCACTGAAGCTTTCTTT. Its protein product is CATSRDRDGTEAFF.

This clonotype was observed many times. The chain is built from TRBV30 and TRBJ2-7; D is ambiguous. The V and J ends lost 3 bases and 6 bases respectively, with 9 bases between them. Germline loops: CDR1 GTSNPN, CDR2 SVGIG (reference sequence). This CDR3 is built from 11 residues. The CDR3 protein is CAWRSITEQYF. The CDR3 DNA reads TGTGCCTGGAGGAGCATTACCGAGCAGTACTTC.

This chain links TRBV28 with TRBJ1-2; D ambiguous. V dropped 6 bases and J dropped 4 bases, with 12 bases sitting between them. This CDR3 has 13 amino acids. Germline V CDR1 and CDR2: MDHEN, SYDVKM. DNA of the CDR3: TGTGCCAGCAGAGCGCCAACCAGCTATGGCTACACCTTC. Amino acid sequence: CASRAPTSYGYTF.

Note on this clonotype: A single base separates this from a much larger clone, so it may be a read error. The rearrangement links TRBV27 to TRBJ2-3; D gene ambiguous. From germline, CDR1 is MNHEY and CDR2 SMNVEV (reference sequence). The CDR3 is 18 amino acids. V was shortened by 2 bases and J by 4 bases, with 22 bases between the two germline ends. The CDR3 DNA follows: TGTGCCAGCAGTTTACGTGGAAGTCGGATACTAAACCCAGATACGCAGTATTTT. As protein: CASSLRGSRILNPDTQYF.

This clonotype was seen ten or more times. The gene calls are TRBV3-1 and TRBJ2-5; 10 bases line up with TRBD1. The germline V gene encodes CDR1 LGHDT and CDR2 YNNKEL (reference sequence). This CDR3 region has 16 residues. The J segment lost 0 bases and the V segment lost 5 bases, leaving 6 bases of the junction unmatched. CDR3 DNA: TGTGCCAGCAGCGCCCGGGACAGGGGATACCAAGAGACCCAGTACTTC. Its protein product is CASSARDRGYQETQYF.